The next 10 T cell receptor beta chains were all read from a single sample in a study of blood T cell repertoires in COVID-19. Clones were read by immunoSEQ multiplex PCR, and TCRdb kept only the in-frame ones, dropping some. Here the sample spans a few hundred thousand clones, around 89% being singletons. Sequenced sample: PBMCs or T cells enriched from blood (not recorded which). The receptors were sampled from a young man who had been exposed to COVID-19.

The chain recombines TRBV19 with TRBJ2-3; TRBD2 is a possible D gene (5 bases). The CDR3 length is 14 residues. The germline V and J ends were trimmed by 0 bases and 2 bases, with 6 bases remaining between them. The germline V gene has CDR1 LNHDA and CDR2 SQIVND (reference sequence). DNA of the CDR3: TGTGCCAGTAGTATAGAGGACTTCACAGATACGCAGTATTTT. This codes for CASSIEDFTDTQYF.

The chain recombines TRBV18 with TRBJ1-6, with TRBD1 matching over 7 bases. The V gene's germline CDR1 is KGHSH and CDR2 LQKENI. V gave up 3 bases and J gave up 0 bases; unmatched junction bases: 2. This CDR3 has 16 amino acids. The CDR3 nucleotides read TGTGCCAGCTCACCGGGACAGAGCTCCTATAATTCACCCCTCCACTTT. Translating gives CASSPGQSSYNSPLHF.

This clone is a singleton in its sample. The chain joins TRBV6-5 to TRBJ1-2; 11 bases match TRBD1. The V segment lost 6 bases and the J segment 8 bases; nucleotides outside the gene matches: 11. The CDR3 totals 15 residues. CDR1 is MNHEY, CDR2 SVGAGI, per germline. The CDR3 loop reads CASRRTGGAERGYTF. The CDR3 DNA reads TGTGCCAGCAGAAGGACAGGGGGCGCAGAACGCGGCTACACCTTC.

This clone has only one observation. This chain joins TRBV7-3 and TRBJ2-5; 10 positions agree with TRBD1. Germline V gives CDR1 SGHTA, CDR2 FQGTGA. This CDR3 spans 15 amino acids. Trimming at V came to 5 bases and at J to 4 bases, leaving 7 bases not matched to a gene. The CDR3 region is CASSHFGDRGETQYF. The CDR3 DNA is TGTGCCAGCAGCCACTTTGGGGACAGGGGAGAGACCCAGTACTTC.

The rearrangement links TRBV6-5 to TRBJ1-6, with 8 bases fitting TRBD1. Germline trimming cut 6 bases from V and 7 bases from J; bases unmatched to any gene: 8. CDR3 size: 15 residues. Germline V CDR1 and CDR2: MNHEY, SVGAGI. DNA of the CDR3: TGTGCCAGCAGAAGCCCAGGGGGCTTGAATTCACCCCTCCACTTT. Residues: CASRSPGGLNSPLHF.

This clone was detected only once. V and J are TRBV3-1 (or the pseudogene TRBV3-2) and TRBJ2-3, with 8 bases aligning to TRBD2. Losses at the gene ends were 1 base for V and 2 bases for J; bases not matched to a gene: 5. The CDR3 totals 16 residues. Germline V gene lookup returns CDR1 LGHDT and CDR2 YNNKEL (reference sequence). In nucleotides, the CDR3 is TGTGCCAGCAGCCAAGTCCTTAGCGGGATCACAGATACGCAGTATTTT. It codes for CASSQVLSGITDTQYF.

CDR3 amino acids: CASSLPARGVGPQHF. For the CDR3, the DNA is TGTGCCAGCAGCTTACCCGCCAGGGGAGTCGGGCCCCAGCATTTT. The rearrangement uses TRBV11-2 and TRBJ1-5; a weak D match, TRBD1 (6 bases). V was trimmed by 2 bases and J by 9 bases, leaving 17 bases between them. The germline CDR1 and CDR2 sequences are SGHAT and FQNNGV. The CDR3 covers 15 residues.

The rearrangement links TRBV3-1 (or the pseudogene TRBV3-2) to TRBJ2-7; 7 nucleotides match TRBD2. In germline, CDR1 is LGHDT, CDR2 YNNKEL (reference sequence). J was trimmed by 2 bases and V by 1 base; bases with no gene match: 5. The CDR3 runs 15 residues. The CDR3 spells CASSQVGGVAYEQYF. In DNA, the CDR3 is TGTGCCAGCAGCCAAGTTGGGGGGGTTGCCTACGAGCAGTACTTC.

The V and J genes are TRBV4-2 and TRBJ1-3, with no clear D. The CDR3 runs 16 residues. The V gene's germline CDR1 is LGHNA and CDR2 YNFKEQ. Trimming stripped 0 bases from V and 0 bases from J, with 9 bases between. The DNA of the CDR3 is TGTGCCAGCAGCCAAGATATGGCCAGCTCTGGAAACACCATATATTTT. Translation gives CASSQDMASSGNTIYF.

In DNA form, the CDR3 reads TGTGCCAGTAGTATAGATTACAGGGACCAATATGGCTACACCTTC. Protein sequence: CASSIDYRDQYGYTF. The V call is TRBV19, the J call TRBJ1-2; maybe TRBD1 (6 bases). Per germline, CDR1 LNHDA and CDR2 SQIVND (reference sequence). Trimming left V 0 bases short and J 5 bases short, with 13 bases between. The CDR3 is made up of 15 amino acids.